These 5 T cell receptor beta chains came from one sample sequenced in a study of cytomegalovirus exposure and HLA in healthy donors. Primers: 60 Vbeta forward and 13 Jbeta reverse. TCRdb's table, derived via immunoSEQ multiplex PCR, lists solely in-frame clones and lacks some. This table has 160,000 or so clones, almost 80% appearing once. Input material: PBMCs. The origin of the receptors is a man younger than 30 in good health and CMV-seropositive.

In this sample, this clone turned up a few times. The chain links TRBV2 to TRBJ1-5; D is possibly TRBD1 (5 bases). Germline values: CDR1 SNHLY, CDR2 FYNNEI. The CDR3 contains 14 residues. V lost 2 bases and J lost 7, with 12 bases in between. CDR3 loop: CASSESPQGQPQHF. The CDR3, as DNA: TGTGCCAGCAGTGAATCTCCCCAGGGACAGCCCCAGCATTTT.

The chain couples TRBV21-1 to TRBJ2-7; the table names TRBD1, a call not compared with the DNA. TRBV21-1 is annotated as a pseudogene. The CDR3 totals 15 residues. The CDR3 DNA follows: TGTGCCAGCATAGGATGGGACAGAGGGAGCTACGAGCAGTACTTC. This encodes CASIGWDRGSYEQYF.

The chain combines TRBV2 with TRBJ1-2; D unresolved. There are 11 residues in the CDR3. V was cut by 6 bases and J by 6 bases, with 8 bases left in between. Germline lookup yields CDR1 SNHLY and CDR2 FYNNEI. DNA of the CDR3: TGTGCCAGCAGCGCCTTAGATGGCTACACCTTC. This sequence encodes CASSALDGYTF.

In its sample, this clone was seen once. The rearrangement links TRBV5-4 to TRBJ1-5; D remains ambiguous. The CDR3 runs 13 residues. Germline V lookup: CDR1 SGHNT, CDR2 YYREEE (reference sequence). V dropped 3 bases and J dropped 3 bases, with 7 bases sitting between them. CDR3 in DNA: TGTGCCAGCAGCTCTGGAGCCAATCAGCCCCAGCATTTT. Translated, it gives CASSSGANQPQHF. Filled out from reference TRBV5-4 and TRBJ1-5, the complete variable domain reads ETGVTQSPTHLIKTRGQQVTLRCSSQSGHNTVSWYQQALGQGPQFIFQYYREEENGRGNFPPRFSGLQFPNYSSELNVNALELDDSALYLCASSSGANQPQHFGDGTRLSIL.

The J gene is TRBJ2-3, the V gene TRBV30, with 13 bases fitting TRBD2. This CDR3 region has 16 residues. The V gene end was trimmed by 2 bases and the J gene end by 2 bases; junction bases not matched to a gene: 4. Germline CDR1 and CDR2: GTSNPN and SVGIG (reference sequence). The CDR3 nucleotides read TGTGCCTGGAGTCCAGGACTAGCGGGAGCCACAGATACGCAGTATTTT. Translating it yields CAWSPGLAGATDTQYF. The full variable domain, its missing parts supplied by reference TRBV30 and TRBJ2-3, is SQTIHQWPATLVQPVGSPLSLECTVEGTSNPNLYWYRQAAGRGLQLLFYSVGIGQISSEVPQNLSASRPQDRQFILSSKKLLLSDSGFYLCAWSPGLAGATDTQYFGPGTRLTVL.